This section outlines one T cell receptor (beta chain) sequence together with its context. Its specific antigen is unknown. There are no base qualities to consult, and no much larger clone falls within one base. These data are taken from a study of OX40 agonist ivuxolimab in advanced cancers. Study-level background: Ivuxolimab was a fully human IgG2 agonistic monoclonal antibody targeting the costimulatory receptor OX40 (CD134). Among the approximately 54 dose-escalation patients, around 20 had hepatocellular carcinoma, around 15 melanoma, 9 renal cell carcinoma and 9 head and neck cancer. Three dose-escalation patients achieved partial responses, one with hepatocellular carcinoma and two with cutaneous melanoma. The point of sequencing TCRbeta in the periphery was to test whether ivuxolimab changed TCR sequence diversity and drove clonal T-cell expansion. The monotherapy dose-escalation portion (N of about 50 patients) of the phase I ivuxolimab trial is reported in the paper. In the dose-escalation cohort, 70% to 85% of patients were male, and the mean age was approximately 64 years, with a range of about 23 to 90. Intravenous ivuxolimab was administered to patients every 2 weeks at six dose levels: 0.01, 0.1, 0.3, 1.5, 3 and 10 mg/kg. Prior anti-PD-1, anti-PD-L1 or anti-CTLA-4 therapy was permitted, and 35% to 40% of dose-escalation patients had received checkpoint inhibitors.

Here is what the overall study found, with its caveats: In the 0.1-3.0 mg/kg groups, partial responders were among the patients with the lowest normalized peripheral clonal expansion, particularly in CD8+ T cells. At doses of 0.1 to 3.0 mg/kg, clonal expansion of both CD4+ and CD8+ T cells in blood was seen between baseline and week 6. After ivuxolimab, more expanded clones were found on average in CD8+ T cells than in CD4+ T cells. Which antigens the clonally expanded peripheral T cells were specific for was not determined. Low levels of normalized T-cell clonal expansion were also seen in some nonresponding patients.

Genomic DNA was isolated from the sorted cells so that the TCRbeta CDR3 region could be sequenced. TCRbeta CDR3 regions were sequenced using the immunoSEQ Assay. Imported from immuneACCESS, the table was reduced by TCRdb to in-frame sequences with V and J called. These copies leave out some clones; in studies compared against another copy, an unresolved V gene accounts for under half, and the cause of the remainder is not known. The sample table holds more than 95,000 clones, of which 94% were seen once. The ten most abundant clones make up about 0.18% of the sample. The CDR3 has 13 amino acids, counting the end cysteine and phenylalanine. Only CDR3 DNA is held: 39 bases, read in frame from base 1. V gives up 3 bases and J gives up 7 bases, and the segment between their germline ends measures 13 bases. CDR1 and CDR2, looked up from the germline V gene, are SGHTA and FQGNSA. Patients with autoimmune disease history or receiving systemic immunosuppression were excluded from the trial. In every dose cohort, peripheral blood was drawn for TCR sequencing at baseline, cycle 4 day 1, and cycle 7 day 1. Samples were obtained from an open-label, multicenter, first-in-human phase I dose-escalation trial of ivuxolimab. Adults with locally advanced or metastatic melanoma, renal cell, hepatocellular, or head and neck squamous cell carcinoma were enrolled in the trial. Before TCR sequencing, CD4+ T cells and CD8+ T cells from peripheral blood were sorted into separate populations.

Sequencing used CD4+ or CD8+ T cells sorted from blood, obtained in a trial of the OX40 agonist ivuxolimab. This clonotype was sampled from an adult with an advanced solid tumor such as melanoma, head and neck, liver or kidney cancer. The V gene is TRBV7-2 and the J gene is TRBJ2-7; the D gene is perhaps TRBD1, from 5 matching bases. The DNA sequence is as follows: TGTGCCAGCAGCTTCCCAGATAGGGGTGAGCAGTACTTC. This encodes CASSFPDRGEQYF.